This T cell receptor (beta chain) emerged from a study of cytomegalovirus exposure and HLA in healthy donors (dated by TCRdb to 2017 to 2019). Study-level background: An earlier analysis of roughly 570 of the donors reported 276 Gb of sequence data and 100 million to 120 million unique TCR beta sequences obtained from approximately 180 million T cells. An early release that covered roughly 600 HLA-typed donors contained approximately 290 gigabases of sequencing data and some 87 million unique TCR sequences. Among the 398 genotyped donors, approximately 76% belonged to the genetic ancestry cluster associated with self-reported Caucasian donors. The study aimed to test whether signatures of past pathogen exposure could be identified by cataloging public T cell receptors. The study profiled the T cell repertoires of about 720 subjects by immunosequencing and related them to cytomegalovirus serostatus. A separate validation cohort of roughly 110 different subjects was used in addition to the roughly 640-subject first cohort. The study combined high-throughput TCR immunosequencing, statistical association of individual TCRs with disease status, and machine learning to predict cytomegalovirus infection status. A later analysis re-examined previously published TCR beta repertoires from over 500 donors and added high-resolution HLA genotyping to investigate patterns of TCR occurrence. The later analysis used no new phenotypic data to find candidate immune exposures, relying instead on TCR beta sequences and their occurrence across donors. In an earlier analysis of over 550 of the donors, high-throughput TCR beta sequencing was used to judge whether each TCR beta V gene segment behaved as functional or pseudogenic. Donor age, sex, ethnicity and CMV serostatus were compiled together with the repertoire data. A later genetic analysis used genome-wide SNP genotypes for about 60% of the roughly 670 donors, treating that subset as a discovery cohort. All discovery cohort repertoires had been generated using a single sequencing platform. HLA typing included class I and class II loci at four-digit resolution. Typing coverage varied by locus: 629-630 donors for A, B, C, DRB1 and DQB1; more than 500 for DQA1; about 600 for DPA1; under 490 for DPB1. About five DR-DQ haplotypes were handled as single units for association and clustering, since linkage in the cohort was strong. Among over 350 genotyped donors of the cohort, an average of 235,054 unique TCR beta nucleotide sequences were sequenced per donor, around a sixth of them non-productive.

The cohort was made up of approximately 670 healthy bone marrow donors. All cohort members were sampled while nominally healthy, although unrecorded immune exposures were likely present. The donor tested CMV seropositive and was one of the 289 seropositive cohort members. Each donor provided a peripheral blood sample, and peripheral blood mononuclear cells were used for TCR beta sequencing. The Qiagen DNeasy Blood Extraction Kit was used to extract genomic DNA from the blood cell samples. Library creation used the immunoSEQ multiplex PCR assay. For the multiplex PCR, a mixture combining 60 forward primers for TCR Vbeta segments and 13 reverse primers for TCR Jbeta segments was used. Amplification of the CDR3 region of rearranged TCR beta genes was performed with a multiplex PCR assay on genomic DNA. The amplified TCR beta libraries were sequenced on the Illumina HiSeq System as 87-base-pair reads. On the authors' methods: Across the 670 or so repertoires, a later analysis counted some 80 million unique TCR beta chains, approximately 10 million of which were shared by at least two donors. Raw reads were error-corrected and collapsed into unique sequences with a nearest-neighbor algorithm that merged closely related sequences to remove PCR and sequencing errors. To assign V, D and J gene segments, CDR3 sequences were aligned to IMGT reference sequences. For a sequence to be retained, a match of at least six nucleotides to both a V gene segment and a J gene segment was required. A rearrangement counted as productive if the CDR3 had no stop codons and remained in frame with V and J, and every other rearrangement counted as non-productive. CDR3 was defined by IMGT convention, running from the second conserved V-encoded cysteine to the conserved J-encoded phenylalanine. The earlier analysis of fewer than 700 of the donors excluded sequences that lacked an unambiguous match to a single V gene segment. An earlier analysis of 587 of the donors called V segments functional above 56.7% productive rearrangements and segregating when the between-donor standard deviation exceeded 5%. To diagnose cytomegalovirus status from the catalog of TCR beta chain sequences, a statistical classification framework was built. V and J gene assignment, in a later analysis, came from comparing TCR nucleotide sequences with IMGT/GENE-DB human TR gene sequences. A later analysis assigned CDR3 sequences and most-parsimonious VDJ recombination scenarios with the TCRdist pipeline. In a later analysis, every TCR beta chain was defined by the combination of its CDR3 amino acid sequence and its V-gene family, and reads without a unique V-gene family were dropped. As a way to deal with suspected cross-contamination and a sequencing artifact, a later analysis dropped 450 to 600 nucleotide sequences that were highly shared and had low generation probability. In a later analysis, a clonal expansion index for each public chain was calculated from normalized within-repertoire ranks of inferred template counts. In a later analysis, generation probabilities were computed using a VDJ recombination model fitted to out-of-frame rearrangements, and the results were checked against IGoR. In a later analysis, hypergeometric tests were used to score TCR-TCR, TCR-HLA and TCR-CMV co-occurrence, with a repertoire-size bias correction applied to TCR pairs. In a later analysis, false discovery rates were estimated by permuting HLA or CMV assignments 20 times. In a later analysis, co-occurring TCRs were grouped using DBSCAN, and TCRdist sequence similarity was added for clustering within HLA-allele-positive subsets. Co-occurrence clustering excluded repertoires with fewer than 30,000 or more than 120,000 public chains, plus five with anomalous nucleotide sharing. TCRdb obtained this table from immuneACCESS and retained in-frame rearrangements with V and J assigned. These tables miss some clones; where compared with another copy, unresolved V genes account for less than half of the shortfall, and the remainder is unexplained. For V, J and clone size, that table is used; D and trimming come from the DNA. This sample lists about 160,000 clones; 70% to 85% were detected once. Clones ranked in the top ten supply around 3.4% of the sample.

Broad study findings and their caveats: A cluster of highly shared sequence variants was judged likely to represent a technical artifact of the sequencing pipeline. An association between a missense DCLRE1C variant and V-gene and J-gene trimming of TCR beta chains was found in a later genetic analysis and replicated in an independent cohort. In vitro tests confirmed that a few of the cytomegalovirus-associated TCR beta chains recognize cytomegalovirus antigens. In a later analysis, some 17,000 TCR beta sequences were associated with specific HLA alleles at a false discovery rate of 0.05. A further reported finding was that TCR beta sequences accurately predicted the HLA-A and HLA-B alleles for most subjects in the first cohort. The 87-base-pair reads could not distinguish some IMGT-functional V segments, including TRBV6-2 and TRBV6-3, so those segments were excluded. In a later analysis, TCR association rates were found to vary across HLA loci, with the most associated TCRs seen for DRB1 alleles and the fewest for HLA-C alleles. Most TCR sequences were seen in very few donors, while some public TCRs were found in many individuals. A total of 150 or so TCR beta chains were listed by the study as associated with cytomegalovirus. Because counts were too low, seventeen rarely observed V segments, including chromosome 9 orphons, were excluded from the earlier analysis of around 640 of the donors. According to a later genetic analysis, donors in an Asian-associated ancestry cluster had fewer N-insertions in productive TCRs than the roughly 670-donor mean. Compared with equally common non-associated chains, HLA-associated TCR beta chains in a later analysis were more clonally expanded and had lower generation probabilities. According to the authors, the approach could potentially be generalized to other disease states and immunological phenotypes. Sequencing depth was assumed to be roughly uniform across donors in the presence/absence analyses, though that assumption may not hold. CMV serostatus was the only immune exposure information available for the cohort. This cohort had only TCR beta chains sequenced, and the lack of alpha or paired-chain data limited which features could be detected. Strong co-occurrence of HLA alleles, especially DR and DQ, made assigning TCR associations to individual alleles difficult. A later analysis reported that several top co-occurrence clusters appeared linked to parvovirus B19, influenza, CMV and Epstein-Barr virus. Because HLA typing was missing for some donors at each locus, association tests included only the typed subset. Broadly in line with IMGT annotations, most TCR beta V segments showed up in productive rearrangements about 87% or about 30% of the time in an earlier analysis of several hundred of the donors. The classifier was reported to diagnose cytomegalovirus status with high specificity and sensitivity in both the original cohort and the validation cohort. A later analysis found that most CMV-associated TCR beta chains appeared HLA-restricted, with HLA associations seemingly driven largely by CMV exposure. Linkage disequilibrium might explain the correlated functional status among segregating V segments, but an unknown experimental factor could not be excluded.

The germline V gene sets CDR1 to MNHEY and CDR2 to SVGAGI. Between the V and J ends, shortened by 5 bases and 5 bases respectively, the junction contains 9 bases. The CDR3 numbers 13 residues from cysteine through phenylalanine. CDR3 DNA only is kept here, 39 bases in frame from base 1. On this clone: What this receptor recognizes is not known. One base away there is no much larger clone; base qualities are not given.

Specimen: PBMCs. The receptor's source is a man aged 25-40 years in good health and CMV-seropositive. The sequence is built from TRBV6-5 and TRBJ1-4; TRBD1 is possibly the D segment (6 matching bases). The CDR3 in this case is CASSRTVNEKLFF. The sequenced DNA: TGTGCCAGCAGTCGGACAGTGAATGAAAAACTGTTTTTT.